What follows are 24 T cell receptor beta chains derived from one specimen sequenced in a study of T cell responses to AZD1222 COVID-19 vaccine. Profiling relied on immunoSEQ multiplex PCR, and the TCRdb table lists in-frame clones only, not all of them. The sample lists roughly 120,000 clones, roughly 91% seen once, with almost 4.5% in the top ten. Here the sequenced sample was peripheral blood, taken on day 0 of AZD1222 vaccination. The source is an adult in good health.

This clone was seen a single time. The chain carries TRBV29-1 and TRBJ2-2; 7 bases match TRBD1. Per the germline V gene, CDR1 is SQVTM and CDR2 is ANQGSEA. Losses at the gene ends were 2 bases for V and 6 bases for J; bases not matched to a gene: 3. The CDR3 contains 13 residues. Here the CDR3 DNA reads TGCAGCGTTGAACTTGGGACAGCCGGGGAGCTGTTTTTT. Protein product: CSVELGTAGELFF.

The chain joins TRBV6-5 to TRBJ1-5, with a possible D match to TRBD1 (5 bases). V lost 6 bases and J 2 bases, leaving 14 bases between the germline ends. CDR1 and CDR2 from the germline V gene are MNHEY and SVGAGI. This CDR3 has 15 residues. CDR3 sequence reads: CASSRPGQGNQPQHF. The CDR3 nucleotides are TGTGCCAGCAGCCGCCCAGGGCAGGGCAATCAGCCCCAGCATTTT.

The V gene is TRBV9, the J gene TRBJ1-1, with TRBD1 as a possible D gene (6 bases). The germline V and J ends were trimmed by 3 bases and 4 bases, with 10 bases remaining between them. Per germline, CDR1 SGDLS and CDR2 YYNGEE. The CDR3 loop spans 13 amino acids. The CDR3 DNA sequence: TGTGCCAGCAGCGGACAGGAGGGCACTGAAGCTTTCTTT. Protein sequence: CASSGQEGTEAFF. Together with reference TRBV9 and TRBJ1-1, the CDR3 gives the full variable domain: DSGVTQTPKHLITATGQRVTLRCSPRSGDLSVYWYQQSLDQGLQFLIQYYNGEERAKGNILERFSAQQFPDLHSELNLSSLELGDSALYFCASSGQEGTEAFFGQGTRLTVV.

V is TRBV6-5 and J is TRBJ2-2, with a possible D match to TRBD2 (6 bases). The CDR3 runs 15 residues. Germline CDR1 is MNHEY and CDR2 is SVGAGI. V was shortened by 0 bases and J by 4 bases, with 9 bases between the two germline ends. CDR3 sequence: CASSYSGGFTGELFF. As DNA, the CDR3 is TGTGCCAGCAGTTACTCAGGAGGGTTCACCGGGGAGCTGTTTTTT.

Regarding this clone: One end of the junction fails to match germline, which may point to a read error. The rearrangement joins TRBV5-6 to TRBJ1-5; perhaps TRBD1 as D (5 bases). The CDR3 contains 15 residues. Germline CDR1 is SGHDT and CDR2 is YYEEEE. Here the CDR3 DNA reads TGTGCCAGCAGCTTGGGAGGGGATAGCAATCAGTCCCAGCATTTT. Its protein product is CASSLGGDSNQSQHF. Full variable domain (outside the CDR3, taken from reference TRBV5-6 and TRBJ1-5): DAGVTQSPTHLIKTRGQQVTLRCSPKSGHDTVSWYQQALGQGPQFIFQYYEEEERQRGNFPDRFSGHQFPNYSSELNVNALLLGDSALYLCASSLGGDSNQSQHFGDGTRLSIL.

CDR3 DNA: TGCGCCAGCAGTAGATTAACCCACACAGATACGCAGTATTTT. Its protein product is CASSRLTHTDTQYF. This chain joins TRBV10-1 and TRBJ2-3, with no clear D. CDR3 length: 14 residues. The germline gives CDR1 WNHNN, CDR2 SYGVQD (reference sequence). Deletions cut 5 bases from V and 2 bases from J, with 11 bases between.

This sequence joins TRBV7-9 and TRBJ2-5; no firm D call. Trimming pared 1 base from V and 3 bases from J, leaving 9 bases between. Looked up from germline, CDR1 is SEHNR and CDR2 is FQNEAQ (reference sequence). CDR3 size: 14 residues. The CDR3 region is CASSLGGREETQYF. CDR3 nucleotide sequence: TGTGCCAGCAGCTTAGGAGGCCGGGAAGAGACCCAGTACTTC.

V and J are TRBV6-5 and TRBJ1-6; TRBD1 matches 8 bases. The trim removed 1 base at V and 10 bases at J, leaving 6 bases unmatched. The CDR3 has 15 amino acids. CDR1 is MNHEY, CDR2 SVGAGI, per germline. The CDR3 region is CASSYLTGGRSPLHF. In nucleotides, the CDR3 is TGTGCCAGCAGTTACTTAACAGGGGGACGATCACCCCTCCACTTT.

The J gene is TRBJ1-4, the V gene TRBV28; 7 bases map to TRBD1. The CDR3 is 17 residues long. Germline V gene lookup returns CDR1 MDHEN and CDR2 SYDVKM. V gave up 4 bases and J gave up 0 bases; unmatched junction bases: 8. CDR3 bases: TGTGCCAGCAGTTGGATGGACAGGATTGCAACTAATGAAAAACTGTTTTTT. As protein: CASSWMDRIATNEKLFF.

The V and J genes are TRBV7-9 and TRBJ2-5; 9 nucleotides agree with TRBD2. Looked up from germline, CDR1 is SEHNR and CDR2 is FQNEAQ (reference sequence). CDR3 size: 14 residues. The J segment lost 5 bases and the V segment lost 0 bases, leaving 1 base of the junction unmatched. CDR3 residues: CASSLAAGGETQYF. CDR3 in DNA: TGTGCCAGCAGCTTAGCGGCGGGAGGGGAGACCCAGTACTTC.

Details on this clone: One end of the junction fails to match germline, which may point to a read error. The CDR3 DNA is TGTGCCAGCAGCTTAGTGGCTAGCGGGGGGCCCCCCCCCTTC. Its translation: CASSLVASGGPPPF. The genes are TRBV7-2 and TRBJ2-7, with 11 bases that match TRBD2. CDR1 SGHTA and CDR2 FQGNSA come from the germline V gene. The CDR3 is 14 residues long.

J is TRBJ1-4 and V is TRBV5-6; 7 bases fit TRBD1. In germline, CDR1 is SGHDT, CDR2 YYEEEE. V shed 0 bases, J shed 5 bases, and the junction held 1 base outside the gene matches. This CDR3 is 14 amino acids long. CDR3 sequence: CASSLGTGNEKLFF. In DNA form, the CDR3 reads TGTGCCAGCAGCTTGGGGACAGGCAATGAAAAACTGTTTTTT.

This chain links TRBV6-4 with TRBJ2-1; no clear D. V lost 6 bases, J lost 0 bases, and 9 bases lay in between. The germline CDR1 and CDR2 sequences are MRHNA and SNTAGT. The CDR3 consists of 14 residues. Here the CDR3 reads CASSIGASYNEQFF. CDR3 in DNA: TGTGCCAGCAGCATCGGAGCCTCCTACAATGAGCAGTTCTTC.

This chain connects TRBV5-1 to TRBJ2-1, with 10 bases fitting TRBD2. The J segment lost 9 bases and the V segment lost 3 bases, leaving 9 bases of the junction unmatched. From germline, CDR1 is SGHRS and CDR2 YFSETQ. The CDR3 loop spans 15 amino acids. The CDR3 loop is CASSSTSGGASEQFF. The CDR3 nucleotides read TGCGCCAGCAGCTCAACCAGCGGGGGGGCCAGTGAGCAGTTCTTC.

This clone has more than one count but fewer than ten. The chain is built from TRBV28 and TRBJ1-5; D perhaps matches TRBD1 (6 bases). CDR3 length: 13 residues. Germline assignment: CDR1 MDHEN and CDR2 SYDVKM. The germline V and J ends were trimmed by 9 bases and 2 bases, with 11 bases remaining between them. This chain's CDR3 is CASTGMGNQPQHF. The CDR3 coding sequence is TGTGCCAGTACAGGGATGGGCAATCAGCCCCAGCATTTT.

The chain carries TRBV29-1 and TRBJ1-1; D unresolved. Between the trimmed V and J ends, which lost 0 bases and 2 bases, there was a span of 7 bases. Germline CDR1 is SQVTM and CDR2 is ANQGSEA. The CDR3 runs 13 residues. In nucleotides, the CDR3 is TGCAGCGTTGAAGATCGCGGAAACACTGAAGCTTTCTTT. Translating it yields CSVEDRGNTEAFF.

This CDR3 reads CASSLVRNTGELFF. In DNA form, the CDR3 reads TGTGCCAGCAGCTTAGTCAGAAACACCGGGGAGCTGTTTTTT. J is TRBJ2-2 and V is TRBV7-8; D unresolved. V was trimmed by 1 base and J by 2 bases, leaving 5 bases between them. Per germline, CDR1 SGHVS and CDR2 FQNEAQ. This CDR3 region has 14 residues.

This clone was detected only once. This chain joins TRBV12-3 or TRBV12-4 and TRBJ2-7, with a possible D match to TRBD2 (5 bases). This CDR3 spans 13 amino acids. V lost 3 bases, J lost 3 bases, and 9 bases lay in between. The chain's CDR3 is CASSFSGIYEQYF. CDR3 in DNA: TGTGCCAGCAGTTTTTCGGGGATCTACGAGCAGTACTTC.

The chain links TRBV14 to TRBJ2-5; 7 bases are a match to TRBD2. The CDR3 length is 16 residues. Looked up from germline, CDR1 is SGHDN and CDR2 is FVKESK. V gave up 3 bases and J gave up 0 bases; unmatched junction bases: 7. The CDR3 nucleotides read TGTGCCAGCAGCCAGCTTCTAGCGGATTACCAAGAGACCCAGTACTTC. Residues: CASSQLLADYQETQYF.

This clone was picked up one time. The V and J genes are TRBV7-2 and TRBJ2-1; TRBD2 might be the D (7 bases). In germline, CDR1 is SGHTA, CDR2 FQGNSA. Trimming left V 5 bases short and J 4 bases short, with 15 bases between. The CDR3 runs to 15 residues. The DNA of the CDR3 is TGTGCCAGCAGCCAAGGGGGGGACTGGTACAATGAGCAGTTCTTC. Encoded protein: CASSQGGDWYNEQFF.

The J gene is TRBJ2-7, the V gene TRBV3-1 (or the pseudogene TRBV3-2); D is undetermined. Deletions cut 0 bases from V and 2 bases from J, with 8 bases between. The CDR3 is made up of 14 amino acids. The germline V gene encodes CDR1 LGHDT and CDR2 YNNKEL (reference sequence). The chain's CDR3 is CASSQEWATYEQYF. The CDR3, as DNA: TGTGCCAGCAGCCAAGAATGGGCCACCTACGAGCAGTACTTC.

The rearrangement uses TRBV19 and TRBJ1-2, with 8 nucleotides matching TRBD1. CDR3 size: 13 residues. CDR1 is LNHDA, CDR2 SQIVND, per germline (reference sequence). Germline trimming cut 6 bases from V and 5 bases from J; bases unmatched to any gene: 5. The CDR3 protein is CASSPRDRYGYTF. The CDR3 bases are TGTGCCAGTAGCCCCCGGGACAGGTATGGCTACACCTTC.

The rearrangement joins TRBV3-1 (or the pseudogene TRBV3-2) to TRBJ1-5; 12 positions agree with TRBD1. J gave up 7 bases and V 3 bases, and 7 bases lay outside the gene matches. The CDR3 totals 16 residues. Germline-derived CDR1 and CDR2 are LGHDT and YNNKEL (reference sequence). The CDR3 region is CASSQGQGAQDQPQHF. CDR3 DNA: TGTGCCAGCAGCCAGGGACAGGGGGCGCAGGACCAGCCCCAGCATTTT.

This sequence joins TRBV6-1 and TRBJ2-2; 8 bases align to TRBD2. The CDR3 covers 17 residues. Germline assignment: CDR1 MNHNS and CDR2 SASEGT. Trimming at V came to 2 bases and at J to 2 bases, leaving 7 bases not matched to a gene. The CDR3 is CASSEPAGTRNTGELFF. The CDR3 nucleotides read TGTGCCAGCAGTGAACCTGCCGGGACTAGAAACACCGGGGAGCTGTTTTTT.